Below, 23 T cell receptor beta chains from the same sample are listed, as sequenced in a study of shared clonotypes between healthy human individuals. Method: immunoSEQ multiplex PCR; TCRdb's copy keeps in-frame clones and lacks some. The repertoire holds 1 million to 1.2 million clones, roughly 80% seen once, with 0.89% in the top ten. The sample was memory CD4+ T cells from PBMCs. Subset given: CD45RA-negative fraction. The source of these receptors is a man between 18 and 35 years old in good health. Some clones in this sample may be carry-over from other donors' samples.

This clone was seen only once. This sequence joins TRBV7-3 and TRBJ2-3, with D hard to call. Germline lookup yields CDR1 SGHTA and CDR2 FQGTGA. The CDR3 has 17 amino acids. Trimming cost V 3 bases and J 6 bases, with 22 bases left between them. CDR3 coding DNA: TGTGCCAGCAGCTTTAGTCCAAAAGGTCAGGTAAGGGATACGCAGTATTTT. Protein: CASSFSPKGQVRDTQYF.

This clone was seen repeatedly, ten times or more. The genes are TRBV4-1 and TRBJ2-7, with D unresolved. Trimming stripped 2 bases from V and 4 bases from J, with 12 bases between. The germline gives CDR1 MGHRA, CDR2 YSYEKL. CDR3 size: 14 residues. Here the CDR3 DNA reads TGCGCCAGCAGCCAATCATGGGGATCTTACGAGCAGTACTTC. The encoded protein is CASSQSWGSYEQYF.

CDR3: CASTPGLESTDTQYF. In nucleotides, the CDR3 is TGTGCCAGCACCCCCGGCCTAGAGAGCACAGATACGCAGTATTTT. The rearrangement links TRBV6-5 to TRBJ2-3; D is uncertain. Trimming took 7 bases from V and 0 from J, leaving 14 bases between them. The CDR3 has 15 amino acids. CDR1 MNHEY and CDR2 SVGAGI come from the germline V gene.

This rearrangement joins TRBV7-9 to TRBJ1-2, with D perhaps TRBD1 (5 bases). CDR1 is SEHNR and CDR2 is FQNEAQ in the germline V gene (reference sequence). The CDR3 has 16 amino acids. V was clipped by 8 bases and J by 1 base, with 20 bases between them. DNA for the CDR3: TGTGCCAGCGGGAGAGGCGACAGCCGTATTAACTATGGCTACACCTTC. The encoded protein is CASGRGDSRINYGYTF.

The chain has TRBV9 and TRBJ2-7; the D is unclear. The CDR3 has 14 amino acids. CDR1 and CDR2 from the germline V gene are SGDLS and YYNGEE. The V end lost 2 bases, the J end lost 0 bases, and 9 bases lay between the germline ends. CDR3 nucleotide sequence: TGTGCCAGCAGCGTCTCGGATACCTCCTACGAGCAGTACTTC. Protein: CASSVSDTSYEQYF.

V and J are TRBV2 and TRBJ1-1; TRBD1 might be the D (5 bases). V lost 6 bases to trimming and J lost 4 bases, with 12 bases between them. The CDR3 covers 13 residues. Germline CDR1 is SNHLY and CDR2 is FYNNEI. The CDR3 sequence: CASRPDRSTEAFF. CDR3 nucleotide sequence: TGTGCCAGCAGACCAGACAGATCCACTGAAGCTTTCTTT.

This clone was counted only a few times. V and J are TRBV11-2 and TRBJ2-1; 9 bases match TRBD2. This CDR3 has 17 residues. V gave up 0 bases and J gave up 6 bases; unmatched junction bases: 9. CDR1 is SGHAT and CDR2 is FQNNGV in the germline V gene. The CDR3 loop is CASSLDPTGTSLNEQFF. DNA for the CDR3: TGTGCCAGCAGCTTAGACCCTACCGGGACTAGCCTCAATGAGCAGTTCTTC.

The chain couples TRBV19 to TRBJ1-2; D is perhaps TRBD1 (6 bases). V was trimmed by 9 bases and J by 3 bases, leaving 14 bases between them. CDR3 size: 13 residues. Germline CDR1 is LNHDA and CDR2 is SQIVND (reference sequence). Here the CDR3 DNA reads TGTGCCAGCGGAACAGGGTGGGACTATGGCTACACCTTC. Translating it yields CASGTGWDYGYTF. Variable domain in full (rest from reference TRBV19 and TRBJ1-2): DGGITQSPKYLFRKEGQNVTLSCEQNLNHDAMYWYRQDPGQGLRLIYYSQIVNDFQKGDIAEGYSVSREKKESFPLTVTSAQKNPTAFYLCASGTGWDYGYTFGSGTRLTVV.

The chain employs TRBV7-3 and TRBJ2-7; possibly TRBD1 for D (7 bases). Germline loops: CDR1 SGHTA, CDR2 FQGTGA. The V and J ends lost 2 bases and 4 bases respectively, with 15 bases between them. This CDR3 is 15 amino acids long. CDR3 DNA: TGTGCCAGCAGCTTAGGGGGGACAGCGATGTACGAGCAGTACTTC. Its protein is CASSLGGTAMYEQYF.

The chain recombines TRBV5-1 with TRBJ1-2; 7 bases line up with TRBD1. Germline V lookup: CDR1 SGHRS, CDR2 YFSETQ. CDR3 length: 16 amino acids. V trimming: 0 bases; J trimming: 7 bases; junction bases outside the gene matches: 12. The CDR3: CASSLGTGTAEGGYTF. CDR3 nucleotide sequence: TGCGCCAGCAGCTTGGGAACAGGGACAGCGGAAGGTGGCTACACCTTC.

The gene calls are TRBV18 and TRBJ2-6; no reliable D call. The CDR3 contains 17 residues. The germline V and J ends were trimmed by 1 base and 0 bases, with 10 bases remaining between them. Germline V gene sequence: CDR1 KGHSH, CDR2 LQKENI. The CDR3 loop is CASSPQLADSGANVLTF. The CDR3 bases are TGTGCCAGCTCACCACAACTCGCCGACTCTGGGGCCAACGTCCTGACTTTC.

The CDR3 bases are TGTGCCAGCTCACCGCTAGCGGGAGGAACGGGCACCGGGGAGCTGTTTTTT. It yields the protein CASSPLAGGTGTGELFF. This chain links TRBV18 with TRBJ2-2, with TRBD2 identical over 11 bases. The CDR3 runs 17 residues. From germline, CDR1 is KGHSH and CDR2 LQKENI. Trimming removed 3 bases from V and 4 bases from J; junction bases left unmatched: 7.

The V gene is TRBV19, the J gene TRBJ1-2; TRBD1 is a possible D gene (6 bases). The CDR3 runs to 16 residues. The germline V gene has CDR1 LNHDA and CDR2 SQIVND (reference sequence). The V end lost 6 bases, the J end lost 4 bases, and 21 bases lay between the germline ends. CDR3 loop: CASSPHAGQPSYGYTF. The CDR3 nucleotides read TGTGCCAGTAGCCCCCACGCCGGACAGCCAAGCTATGGCTACACCTTC.

This chain links TRBV5-4 with TRBJ2-2, with a possible D match to TRBD2 (6 bases). The germline V gene encodes CDR1 SGHNT and CDR2 YYREEE (reference sequence). This CDR3 spans 15 amino acids. V was shortened by 7 bases and J by 4 bases, with 17 bases between the two germline ends. The CDR3 bases are TGTGCCAGCTTCCCCTGGGATAGCGGCACCGGGGAGCTGTTTTTT. It yields the protein CASFPWDSGTGELFF.

The CDR3 region is CASSLGPASGANVLTF. The DNA for the CDR3 is TGCGCCAGCAGCTTGGGACCAGCCTCTGGGGCCAACGTCCTGACTTTC. V usage is TRBV5-1 and J usage is TRBJ2-6; unclear D gene. The germline V and J ends were trimmed by 0 bases and 0 bases, with 7 bases remaining between them. The CDR3 is 16 residues long. Germline CDR1 is SGHRS and CDR2 is YFSETQ.

The rearrangement uses TRBV4-3 and TRBJ1-2; 7 bases map to TRBD1. The CDR3 loop spans 16 amino acids. V trimming: 1 base; J trimming: 8 bases; junction bases outside the gene matches: 13. In germline, CDR1 is LGHNA, CDR2 YSLEER. The CDR3 nucleotides are TGCGCCAGCAGCCAAGCAATACAGGGGCGCGGAAAAGGCTACACCTTC. Translated: CASSQAIQGRGKGYTF.

J is TRBJ1-1 and V is TRBV6-1, with D possibly matching TRBD1 (5 bases). CDR3 length equals 14 residues. Germline CDR1 is MNHNS and CDR2 is SASEGT. Trimming pared 4 bases from V and 1 base from J, leaving 10 bases between. The CDR3 DNA sequence: TGTGCCAGCAGTGTCCAGGGTCCGAACACTGAAGCTTTCTTT. Its translation: CASSVQGPNTEAFF.

The genes are TRBV6-1 and TRBJ1-1, with a weak D call TRBD1 (6 bases). Germline-derived CDR1 and CDR2 are MNHNS and SASEGT. V dropped 6 bases and J dropped 3 bases, with 17 bases sitting between them. This CDR3 region has 15 residues. CDR3 DNA sequence: TGTGCCAGCAGCGCTTGGGGGCAGGGTTACACTGAAGCTTTCTTT. It codes for CASSAWGQGYTEAFF.

This clone was observed once. This chain joins TRBV18 and TRBJ2-7, with 8 bases matching TRBD1. V was clipped by 3 bases and J by 2 bases; unmatched bases: 6. The V gene's germline CDR1 is KGHSH and CDR2 LQKENI. The CDR3 contains 15 residues. The CDR3 bases are TGTGCCAGCTCACCGGGCAGGGGGCCTACCTACGAGCAGTACTTC. The encoded protein is CASSPGRGPTYEQYF.

This clone was detected ten times or more. The chain has TRBV14 and TRBJ2-7; D not certain. From germline, CDR1 is SGHDN and CDR2 FVKESK. The CDR3 sequence is 13 residues long. The V end was cut by 5 bases, the J end by 3 bases, with 11 bases between. This CDR3 reads CASSGIGYYEQYF. As DNA, the CDR3 is TGTGCCAGCAGCGGCATAGGCTACTACGAGCAGTACTTC.

This clone occurred once. The chain is built from TRBV7-3 and TRBJ2-4; TRBD1 agrees at 8 bases. Looked up from germline, CDR1 is SGHTA and CDR2 is FQGTGA. Trimming removed 4 bases from V and 0 bases from J; junction bases left unmatched: 2. This CDR3 comprises 15 residues. CDR3 residues: CASSSQGGAKNIQYF. DNA for the CDR3: TGTGCCAGCAGCTCACAGGGGGGAGCCAAAAACATTCAGTACTTC.

This chain connects TRBV29-1 to TRBJ2-2; TRBD2 matches 11 bases. V shed 6 bases, J shed 6 bases, and the junction held 6 bases outside the gene matches. Germline CDR1 SQVTM, CDR2 ANQGSEA. The CDR3 is 14 amino acids. CDR3 amino acids: CSVPTSGIAGELFF. DNA of the CDR3: TGCAGCGTCCCGACTAGCGGGATAGCCGGGGAGCTGTTTTTT.

The gene calls are TRBV7-7 and TRBJ2-5; D possibly corresponds to TRBD1 (6 bases). This CDR3 is built from 14 residues. Per germline, CDR1 SSHAT and CDR2 FNYEAQ (reference sequence). With 2 bases removed from V and 5 bases from J, the gap between germline ends came to 12 bases. CDR3 loop: CASSLQQGTETQYF. CDR3 nucleotide sequence: TGTGCCAGCAGCTTACAACAGGGCACGGAGACCCAGTACTTC.